One sample yielded the 32 T cell receptor beta chains listed below, sequenced in a study of patients and donors after allogeneic stem cell transplantation. Each CDR3 protein is one row after TCRdb ran MiXCR on the RT-PCR reads. The sample lists some 150,000 distinct CDR3 sequences; roughly 35% were seen once. Sequencing was carried out using blood, either unsorted or a sorted T cell fraction (not recorded which). The receptor set was obtained from a human donor who was either an allogeneic HSCT recipient or a stem cell or donor lymphocyte infusion donor (not recorded which). It is not recorded whose cells these are; they may come from a transplant donor.

This clonotype was detected only a few times. The chain recombines TRBV28 with TRBJ1-1; D uncertain. CDR3 size: 14 residues. Germline V CDR1 and CDR2: MDHEN, SYDVKM. Between the trimmed V and J ends, which lost 3 bases and 4 bases, there was a span of 12 bases. CDR3 loop: CASSFRGSFTEAFF. The CDR3 DNA reads as TGTGCCAGCAGTTTCCGGGGTTCTTTCACTGAAGCTTTCTTT.

This clonotype was counted only a few times. V is TRBV6-2 or TRBV6-3 and J is TRBJ2-7; D call uncertain. The ends were cut back, 7 bases at V and 7 bases at J, with 11 bases in the middle. Germline loops: CDR1 MNHEY, CDR2 SVGEGT. The CDR3 loop spans 11 amino acids. The CDR3 nucleotides read TGTGCCAGCACCAAGTCCCGGGAGCAGTACTTC. Its protein is CASTKSREQYF.

This clonotype has a handful of counts. This chain connects TRBV12-3 or TRBV12-4 to TRBJ1-6; weak D call: TRBD1 (5 bases). Trimming left V 3 bases short and J 7 bases short, with 13 bases between. The length of the CDR3 is 15 residues. The CDR3 reads CASSFGTLGNSPLHF. The CDR3 nucleotides are TGTGCCAGCAGTTTCGGGACCCTGGGGAATTCACCCCTCCACTTT.

The J gene is TRBJ1-2, the V gene TRBV12-3 or TRBV12-4; TRBD1 is a possible D gene (5 bases). CDR3 length: 11 residues. The V and J ends lost 9 bases and 6 bases respectively, with 11 bases between them. The CDR3 reads CASWGGDGYTF. The CDR3 nucleotides read TGTGCCAGTTGGGGAGGGGATGGCTACACCTTC.

The V and J genes are TRBV20-1 and TRBJ1-5, with TRBD1 matching 8 bases. Per the germline V gene, CDR1 is DFQATT and CDR2 is SNEGSKA (reference sequence). The CDR3 totals 14 residues. The J segment lost 4 bases and the V segment lost 6 bases, leaving 8 bases of the junction unmatched. In nucleotides, the CDR3 is TGCAGTGCCCCTCAGGACAGGGATAATCAGCCCCAGCATTTT. Translation: CSAPQDRDNQPQHF.

V gene TRBV6-2 or TRBV6-3 combines with J gene TRBJ2-5; D is ambiguous. Germline CDR1 and CDR2: MNHEY and SVGEGT. The ends were cut back, 0 bases at V and 3 bases at J, with 17 bases in the middle. There are 17 residues in the CDR3. The CDR3 coding sequence is TGTGCCAGCAGTTACTCGGGCCCTATAGTCGGCAAAGAGACCCAGTACTTC. Amino acid sequence: CASSYSGPIVGKETQYF.

This clonotype has just a few counts. The chain uses TRBV12-3 or TRBV12-4 and TRBJ1-2; D gene uncertain. Trimming took off 8 bases at V and 4 bases at J, with 20 bases between the two ends. The CDR3 sequence is 15 residues long. In DNA, the CDR3 is TGTGCCAGCGGAGAGTTTGACCCCCGTACCTATGGCTACACCTTC. It is translated as CASGEFDPRTYGYTF.

CDR3 in amino acids: CASRKRGQAGAFF. The CDR3 DNA reads TGTGCCAGCAGGAAGAGGGGGCAGGCCGGAGCTTTCTTT. The rearrangement joins TRBV12-3 or TRBV12-4 to TRBJ1-1, with 7 bases matching TRBD1. This CDR3 is 13 amino acids long. Trimming removed 6 bases from V and 10 bases from J; junction bases left unmatched: 11.

This chain joins TRBV12-3 or TRBV12-4 and TRBJ2-1; D uncertain. V lost 1 base to trimming and J lost 0 bases, with 19 bases between them. The CDR3 is 19 residues long. This chain's CDR3 is CASSLVGWRETSSYNEQFF. The CDR3 DNA is TGTGCCAGCAGTTTAGTAGGCTGGAGAGAGACGAGCTCCTACAATGAGCAGTTCTTC.

V and J are TRBV28 and TRBJ2-5; no clear D gene. V was pared by 3 bases and J by 7 bases, with 12 bases between. The CDR3 consists of 13 residues. CDR1 and CDR2 (germline): MDHEN, SYDVKM. The CDR3 sequence is CASSLRVLGTQYF. Written as DNA, the CDR3 is TGTGCCAGCAGTTTGAGAGTATTGGGGACCCAGTACTTC. The variable domain in full, completed from reference TRBV28 and TRBJ2-5, reads DVKVTQSSRYLVKRTGEKVFLECVQDMDHENMFWYRQDPGLGLRLIYFSYDVKMKEKGDIPEGYSVSREKKERFSLILESASTNQTSMYLCASSLRVLGTQYFGPGTRLLVL.

The J gene is TRBJ2-3, the V gene TRBV28, with a weak D call TRBD2 (5 bases). Deletions cut 3 bases from V and 3 bases from J, with 22 bases between. CDR1 is MDHEN, CDR2 SYDVKM, per germline. The CDR3 extends over 18 amino acids. The CDR3 nucleotides read TGTGCCAGCAGTTTCCCCCTCCGACTAACCCGAAGGACAGATACGCAGTATTTT. Its protein product is CASSFPLRLTRRTDTQYF.

This chain connects TRBV6-6 to TRBJ1-5; the D is unclear. The germline V gene encodes CDR1 MNHNY and CDR2 SVGAGI (reference sequence). The CDR3 covers 14 residues. V shed 6 bases and J shed 1 base, with 10 bases lying between them. CDR3 bases: TGTGCCAGCAGCCCGGGGTTCAGCAATCAGCCCCAGCATTTT. This encodes CASSPGFSNQPQHF.

As DNA, the CDR3 is TGTGCCAGCAAAGGCACTGAAGCTTTCTTT. Translating it yields CASKGTEAFF. The gene calls are TRBV6-5 and TRBJ1-1; D call uncertain. V lost 7 bases and J 4 bases, leaving 4 bases between the germline ends. There are 10 residues in the CDR3. Germline CDR1 MNHEY, CDR2 SVGAGI.

There are a few counts of this clonotype. The gene calls are TRBV4-2 and TRBJ2-1; D gene unclear. Trimming pared 1 base from V and 5 bases from J, leaving 15 bases between. Germline assignment: CDR1 LGHNA and CDR2 YNFKEQ. The CDR3 is made up of 16 amino acids. DNA of the CDR3: TGTGCCAGCAGCCAAGCTAAAGATTTAAGGGACAATGAGCAGTTCTTC. Protein product: CASSQAKDLRDNEQFF.

This clonotype was detected only a few times. This sequence joins TRBV5-1 and TRBJ2-1, with a possible D match to TRBD1 (6 bases). Germline loops: CDR1 SGHRS, CDR2 YFSETQ. The V and J ends lost 4 bases and 10 bases respectively, with 15 bases between them. This CDR3 comprises 13 residues. The DNA for the CDR3 is TGCGCCAGCAGCCTCATCGTAACAGGGGAGCAGTTCTTC. It encodes CASSLIVTGEQFF.

This clonotype appeared a few times. The chain recombines TRBV15 with TRBJ1-5; TRBD1 agrees at 8 bases. The CDR3 contains 15 residues. Germline trimming cut 9 bases from V and 4 bases from J; bases unmatched to any gene: 11. Germline CDR1 and CDR2: LNHNV and YYDKDF (reference sequence). The CDR3 DNA is TGTGCCACGCACGATGAACAGGGGGTGAATCAGCCCCAGCATTTT. Its protein product is CATHDEQGVNQPQHF. The full variable domain, its missing parts supplied by reference TRBV15 and TRBJ1-5, is DAMVIQNPRYQVTQFGKPVTLSCSQTLNHNVMYWYQQKSSQAPKLLFHYYDKDFNNEADTPDNFQSRRPNTSFCFLDIRSPGLGDTAMYLCATHDEQGVNQPQHFGDGTRLSIL.

Only a few counts were recorded for this clonotype. V is TRBV6-2 or TRBV6-3 and J is TRBJ1-1; TRBD1 matches at 7 bases. Germline lookup yields CDR1 MNHEY and CDR2 SVGEGT. This CDR3 is 15 amino acids long. V shed 4 bases, J shed 0 bases, and the junction held 5 bases outside the gene matches. CDR3 protein: CASSFRGSVNTEAFF. The CDR3 DNA sequence: TGTGCCAGCAGTTTCAGGGGGAGCGTGAACACTGAAGCTTTCTTT.

This rearrangement joins TRBV9 to TRBJ2-2; 7 bases map to TRBD1. Germline CDR1 is SGDLS and CDR2 is YYNGEE. J gave up 5 bases and V 0 bases, and 4 bases lay outside the gene matches. This CDR3 region has 15 residues. The CDR3 nucleotides read TGTGCCAGCAGCGTAGGGGGACAGCCGACCGGGGAGCTGTTTTTT. The encoded protein is CASSVGGQPTGELFF.

This chain links TRBV5-1 with TRBJ1-2; 7 bases map to TRBD1. The CDR3 totals 15 residues. Unmatched junction bases numbered 10, after V lost 0 bases and J lost 8 bases. CDR1 and CDR2 (germline): SGHRS, YFSETQ. Here the CDR3 reads CASSLVKGAVDGYTF. As DNA, the CDR3 is TGCGCCAGCAGCTTGGTTAAGGGGGCTGTAGACGGCTACACCTTC.

V is TRBV20-1 and J is TRBJ1-1; D call uncertain. Germline CDR1 DFQATT, CDR2 SNEGSKA (reference sequence). The CDR3 sequence is 14 residues long. With 2 bases removed from V and 0 bases from J, the gap between germline ends came to 10 bases. Written as DNA, the CDR3 is TGCAGTGCTAGACCTTCGACCGTGAACACTGAAGCTTTCTTT. This encodes CSARPSTVNTEAFF.

The J gene is TRBJ1-5, the V gene TRBV9; 8 positions match TRBD1. The CDR3 consists of 14 residues. J gave up 9 bases and V 4 bases, and 9 bases lay outside the gene matches. Germline V gives CDR1 SGDLS, CDR2 YYNGEE. CDR3 coding DNA: TGTGCCAGCAGCCCTTGGACAGGGCCGATGCCCCAGCATTTT. It codes for CASSPWTGPMPQHF.

The chain links TRBV4-3 to TRBJ2-3, with D uncertain. The CDR3 contains 15 residues. Trimming pared 0 bases from V and 4 bases from J, leaving 11 bases between. Germline V gene data show CDR1 as LGHNA and CDR2 as YSLEER. CDR3 nucleotide sequence: TGCGCCAGCAGCCAAGATGCGAGGTTTTCAGATACGCAGTATTTT. This gives the protein CASSQDARFSDTQYF.

To note about this clonotype: The CDR3 carries no conserved terminal phenylalanine or tryptophan, so it likely arises from a read error. The chain joins TRBV12-3 or TRBV12-4 to TRBJ1-1, with D hard to call. The V end was cut by 7 bases, the J end by 1 base, with 7 bases between. The length of the CDR3 is 12 residues. CDR3 nucleotides: TGTGCCAGCAATTACGGGAACACTGAAGCTTTCTTG. It yields the protein CASNYGNTEAFL.

This clonotype has a handful of counts. J is TRBJ2-4 and V is TRBV28; D unclear. Germline CDR1 is MDHEN and CDR2 is SYDVKM. The V end lost 5 bases, the J end lost 0 bases, and 11 bases lay between the germline ends. This CDR3 region has 15 residues. CDR3 sequence: CASSPTRVAKNIQYF. The CDR3 DNA sequence: TGTGCCAGCAGTCCAACCCGGGTAGCCAAAAACATTCAGTACTTC.

This rearrangement joins TRBV25-1 to TRBJ1-6; D ambiguous. This CDR3 comprises 14 residues. The germline V gene encodes CDR1 MGHDK and CDR2 SYGVNS. With 6 bases removed from V and 10 bases from J, the gap between germline ends came to 16 bases. CDR3 bases: TGTGCCAGCAGGAAACCAGTGCAGGAGTCACCCCTCCACTTT. Translated: CASRKPVQESPLHF. The full variable domain, completed using reference TRBV25-1 and TRBJ1-6, is EADIYQTPRYLVIGTGKKITLECSQTMGHDKMYWYQQDPGMELHLIHYSYGVNSTEKGDLSSESTVSRIRTEHFPLTLESARPSHTSQYLCASRKPVQESPLHFGNGTRLTVT.

This chain links TRBV3-1 with TRBJ1-1; no clear D gene. V was trimmed by 1 base and J by 2 bases, leaving 8 bases between them. This CDR3 contains 14 residues. Germline V gene data show CDR1 as LGHDT and CDR2 as YNNKEL (reference sequence). CDR3 DNA: TGTGCCAGCAGCCAAGGGACCAGAAACACTGAAGCTTTCTTT. Its protein is CASSQGTRNTEAFF. Full variable domain (remainder filled in from reference TRBV3-1 and TRBJ1-1): DTAVSQTPKYLVTQMGNDKSIKCEQNLGHDTMYWYKQDSKKFLKIMFSYNNKELIINETVPNRFSPKSPDKAHLNLHINSLELGDSAVYFCASSQGTRNTEAFFGQGTRLTVV.

The table lists this clonotype with a few counts. The J gene is TRBJ1-1, the V gene TRBV28, with no clear D. Deletions cut 5 bases from V and 0 bases from J, with 13 bases between. The CDR3 runs to 15 residues. Germline V gives CDR1 MDHEN, CDR2 SYDVKM. This chain's CDR3 is CASSPGSGMNTEAFF. The DNA for the CDR3 is TGTGCCAGCAGTCCGGGGTCGGGAATGAACACTGAAGCTTTCTTT.

The CDR3 spells CASSLWGGGAYNEQFF. The CDR3 DNA reads TGTGCCAGCAGCTTATGGGGCGGGGGAGCCTACAATGAGCAGTTCTTC. The chain combines TRBV11-2 with TRBJ2-1; TRBD2 matches at 7 bases. CDR1 SGHAT and CDR2 FQNNGV come from the germline V gene. The CDR3 has 16 amino acids. Trimming cost V 2 bases and J 2 bases; bases outside gene matches: 6. Using reference TRBV11-2 and TRBJ2-1 for the parts outside the CDR3, the full variable domain is EAGVAQSPRYKIIEKRQSVAFWCNPISGHATLYWYQQILGQGPKLLIQFQNNGVVDDSQLPKDRFSAERLKGVDSTLKIQPAKLEDSAVYLCASSLWGGGAYNEQFFGPGTRLTVL.

The chain couples TRBV4-3 to TRBJ1-4, with 7 bases identical to TRBD1. The V segment lost 1 base and the J segment 0 bases; nucleotides outside the gene matches: 17. The length of the CDR3 is 21 residues. Germline V lookup: CDR1 LGHNA, CDR2 YSLEER. CDR3 residues: CASSQAPLPQGVTATNEKLFF. Written as DNA, the CDR3 is TGCGCCAGCAGCCAAGCCCCCCTCCCCCAGGGGGTCACTGCAACTAATGAAAAACTGTTTTTT.

This clonotype has just one count. The chain has TRBV7-3 and TRBJ2-5, with D maybe TRBD1 (5 bases). The CDR3 has 14 amino acids. CDR1 and CDR2 from the germline V gene are SGHTA and FQGTGA. V lost 0 bases, J lost 5 bases, and 10 bases lay in between. CDR3 sequence reads: CASSLTGQRETQYF. DNA for the CDR3: TGTGCCAGCAGCTTAACGGGGCAAAGGGAGACCCAGTACTTC.

This clonotype has more than one count but fewer than ten. The rearrangement uses TRBV28 and TRBJ1-1; D is undetermined. The CDR3 contains 10 residues. Trimming pared 6 bases from V and 7 bases from J, leaving 6 bases between. In germline, CDR1 is MDHEN, CDR2 SYDVKM. In DNA form, the CDR3 reads TGTGCCAGCAGAGGAGTTGAAGCTTTCTTT. It yields the protein CASRGVEAFF.

Only a few counts were recorded for this clonotype. This rearrangement joins TRBV15 to TRBJ1-5; tentative D call: TRBD1 (5 bases). Germline-derived CDR1 and CDR2 are LNHNV and YYDKDF (reference sequence). There are 14 residues in the CDR3. Trimming removed 0 bases at V and 5 bases at J, with 8 bases between. CDR3 region: CATSRDRGDQPQHF. The CDR3 region has the DNA TGTGCCACCAGCAGAGATCGGGGGGATCAGCCCCAGCATTTT.